The source of this T cell receptor (beta chain) is a study of blood T cell repertoires in COVID-19. The CDR3 consists of 15 residues. Germline CDR1 and CDR2: MNHNS and SASEGT. V trimming: 1 base; J trimming: 5 bases; junction bases outside the gene matches: 4. Sequencing used immunoSEQ multiplex PCR; TCRdb keeps in-frame clones, though not all of them. The sample gives 52,000 or so clones, more than 60% of which show up once; approximately 4.9% is in the top ten. This sequence originates from a human donor in a cohort sampled during active COVID-19. J is TRBJ1-2 and V is TRBV6-1; 10 bases are a match to TRBD1. The sequenced material came from peripheral blood. The CDR3 bases are TGTGCCAGCAGTGAAGGGGGGACAGGGGTTTATGGCTACACCTTC. Residues: CASSEGGTGVYGYTF.